This entry lists 26 T cell receptor beta chains sequenced from one sample in a study of blood T cell repertoires in COVID-19. The protocol was immunoSEQ multiplex PCR, while the TCRdb copy is restricted to in-frame clones and leaves out a portion. The table records around 200,000 clones, nearly 90% of them present only once. Source material: peripheral blood. All receptors derive from a woman aged 18-29 years who had recovered from COVID-19.

V gene TRBV6-2 or TRBV6-3 combines with J gene TRBJ1-1; D gene uncertain. Germline assignment: CDR1 MNHEY and CDR2 SVGEGT. The CDR3 extends over 11 amino acids. V lost 2 bases to trimming and J lost 5 bases, with 3 bases between them. The CDR3 DNA sequence: TGTGCCAGCAGTTACCCAACTGAAGCTTTCTTT. It specifies CASSYPTEAFF.

J is TRBJ1-2 and V is TRBV5-5; TRBD1 aligns across 9 bases. The J segment lost 3 bases and the V segment lost 7 bases, leaving 10 bases of the junction unmatched. The CDR3 totals 15 residues. The germline V gene has CDR1 SGHKS and CDR2 YYEKEE (reference sequence). The CDR3 DNA follows: TGTGCCAGCTCGGGACAGGGAGGACCCCACTATGGCTACACCTTC. This translates into CASSGQGGPHYGYTF.

The rearrangement joins TRBV6-1 to TRBJ2-5; 8 bases match TRBD2. V shed 3 bases, J shed 5 bases, and the junction held 5 bases outside the gene matches. Per germline, CDR1 MNHNS and CDR2 SASEGT. The CDR3 spans 14 residues. This CDR3 is CASSEAGGEETQYF. CDR3 bases: TGTGCCAGCAGTGAGGCGGGAGGAGAGGAGACCCAGTACTTC.

This clone appeared once. V gene TRBV2 combines with J gene TRBJ2-7, with 12 bases fitting TRBD2. This CDR3 has 15 residues. The J segment lost 6 bases and the V segment lost 2 bases, leaving 5 bases of the junction unmatched. The germline V gene encodes CDR1 SNHLY and CDR2 FYNNEI. The CDR3 region is CASSEILAGGLEQYF. The CDR3 nucleotides read TGTGCCAGCAGTGAAATTCTAGCGGGAGGGCTCGAGCAGTACTTC.

This clone appeared a few times. This chain links TRBV30 with TRBJ2-3, with 12 bases identical to TRBD2. The V and J ends lost 5 bases and 5 bases, in that order; junction bases with no gene match: 2. There are 13 residues in the CDR3. The germline V gene has CDR1 GTSNPN and CDR2 SVGIG (reference sequence). The CDR3 spells CAWEGLAGDTQYF. In DNA form, the CDR3 reads TGTGCCTGGGAGGGACTAGCGGGAGATACGCAGTATTTT.

The chain couples TRBV18 to TRBJ2-7; a possible D gene is TRBD2 (6 bases). Germline loops: CDR1 KGHSH, CDR2 LQKENI. The CDR3 has 14 residues. Trimming cost V 3 bases and J 2 bases, with 11 bases left between them. The CDR3 nucleotides are TGTGCCAGCTCACCCCGGGACTTTACCTACGAGCAGTACTTC. Amino acids: CASSPRDFTYEQYF.

This rearrangement joins TRBV4-1 to TRBJ2-3, with 9 positions matching TRBD2. J lost 4 bases, V lost 0 bases, and 11 bases had no gene match. In germline, CDR1 is MGHRA, CDR2 YSYEKL. The CDR3 extends over 18 amino acids. The CDR3 nucleotides read TGCGCCAGCAGCCAAGATATAGCGGGAGCCCTAATATCAGATACGCAGTATTTT. As protein: CASSQDIAGALISDTQYF.

This chain uses TRBV9 with TRBJ1-4, with D possibly TRBD1 on 6 matching bases. In germline, CDR1 is SGDLS, CDR2 YYNGEE. The CDR3 consists of 15 residues. V lost 1 base and J lost 3, with 10 bases in between. The CDR3 region has the DNA TGTGCCAGCAGCGTAACAGGGTGGGCTAATGAAAAACTGTTTTTT. Its translation is CASSVTGWANEKLFF.

V is TRBV6-2 or TRBV6-3 and J is TRBJ2-5; 10 nucleotides line up with TRBD2. Germline CDR1 is MNHEY and CDR2 is SVGEGT. The CDR3 contains 16 residues. The trim removed 2 bases at V and 2 bases at J, leaving 5 bases unmatched. CDR3 in DNA: TGTGCCAGCAGTTACCGACTAGCGGGCCATCAAGAGACCCAGTACTTC. Translation: CASSYRLAGHQETQYF.

This clone was observed once. V and J are TRBV27 and TRBJ2-7, with D tentatively TRBD1 (6 bases). V lost 2 bases and J lost 6, with 23 bases in between. The CDR3 covers 17 residues. The germline CDR1 and CDR2 sequences are MNHEY and SMNVEV (reference sequence). CDR3 sequence (DNA): TGTGCCAGCAGTTTAGGTCTTCGCAGGGGCGGTCGAGGCGAGCAGTACTTC. Amino acid sequence: CASSLGLRRGGRGEQYF.

Here the CDR3 DNA reads TGCGCCAGCAGCCAAGGACAGGGGTTGTACAATGAGCAGTTCTTC. This encodes CASSQGQGLYNEQFF. This sequence joins TRBV4-1 and TRBJ2-1; 8 positions agree with TRBD1. The CDR3 is 15 amino acids. Germline V gene sequence: CDR1 MGHRA, CDR2 YSYEKL. V lost 1 base to trimming and J lost 4 bases; unmatched junction nucleotides: 3.

The J gene is TRBJ2-2, the V gene TRBV14; possible D gene TRBD2, 6 bases. This CDR3 region has 12 residues. Germline V gene lookup returns CDR1 SGHDN and CDR2 FVKESK. The V and J ends lost 3 bases and 7 bases respectively, with 6 bases between them. DNA of the CDR3: TGTGCCAGCAGCCAGGGGGGCGGGGAGCTGTTTTTT. Amino acids: CASSQGGGELFF.

The V call is TRBV5-1, the J call TRBJ2-7; 13 positions match TRBD2. Trimming cost V 0 bases and J 3 bases; bases outside gene matches: 6. Germline V gene lookup returns CDR1 SGHRS and CDR2 YFSETQ. This CDR3 has 17 amino acids. CDR3 amino acids: CASSLESGLAGVYEQYF. In DNA form, the CDR3 reads TGCGCCAGCAGCTTGGAGTCCGGACTAGCGGGAGTCTACGAGCAGTACTTC. Combining the CDR3 with reference TRBV5-1 and TRBJ2-7 gives the whole variable domain KAGVTQTPRYLIKTRGQQVTLSCSPISGHRSVSWYQQTPGQGLQFLFEYFSETQRNKGNFPGRFSGRQFSNSRSEMNVSTLELGDSALYLCASSLESGLAGVYEQYFGPGTRLTVT.

V is TRBV6-1 and J is TRBJ2-5, with 12 positions matching TRBD2. From germline, CDR1 is MNHNS and CDR2 SASEGT. This CDR3 region has 17 residues. The V segment lost 4 bases and the J segment 5 bases; nucleotides outside the gene matches: 11. DNA of the CDR3: TGTGCCAGCAGTGCAGCACCCGGGACTAGCGGGCGGGAGACCCAGTACTTC. This codes for CASSAAPGTSGRETQYF.

The V and J genes are TRBV7-9 and TRBJ2-1; D is possibly TRBD2 (6 bases). In germline, CDR1 is SEHNR, CDR2 FQNEAQ (reference sequence). CDR3 length equals 17 residues. V lost 2 bases, J lost 0 bases, and 14 bases lay in between. CDR3 DNA sequence: TGTGCCAGCAGCTTATTGGGGGACGGGAGCTCCTACAATGAGCAGTTCTTC. This encodes CASSLLGDGSSYNEQFF.

In this sample, this clone turned up a few times. The rearrangement links TRBV27 to TRBJ2-7, with TRBD2 matching over 12 bases. V lost 5 bases and J lost 4; bases outside the gene matches: 3. CDR1 is MNHEY, CDR2 SMNVEV, per germline (reference sequence). The CDR3 contains 14 residues. Written as DNA, the CDR3 is TGTGCCAGCAGTCAAGGGACTAGCGGGTACGAGCAGTACTTC. Translated: CASSQGTSGYEQYF.

V gene TRBV19 combines with J gene TRBJ2-7, with TRBD1 matching 11 bases. V lost 4 bases to trimming and J lost 0 bases; unmatched junction nucleotides: 14. CDR3 length: 19 amino acids. Germline CDR1 LNHDA, CDR2 SQIVND (reference sequence). CDR3: CASSTTGTGGRRYSYEQYF. The CDR3 nucleotides read TGTGCCAGTAGTACGACCGGGACAGGGGGACGACGATACTCCTACGAGCAGTACTTC.

This rearrangement joins TRBV12-3 or TRBV12-4 to TRBJ1-1, with D unclear. V gave up 2 bases and J gave up 7 bases, with 5 bases separating them. The CDR3 runs 11 residues. CDR3: CASSLSREAFF. Written as DNA, the CDR3 is TGTGCCAGCAGTTTATCTCGTGAAGCTTTCTTT.

The chain recombines TRBV9 with TRBJ2-7; D remains unclear. This CDR3 comprises 13 residues. V lost 0 bases, J lost 2 bases, and 6 bases lay in between. In germline, CDR1 is SGDLS, CDR2 YYNGEE. Written as DNA, the CDR3 is TGTGCCAGCAGCGTAGGGGCTACCTACGAGCAGTACTTC. Its translation is CASSVGATYEQYF.

The V call is TRBV30, the J call TRBJ2-7; TRBD1 is a possible D gene (5 bases). The CDR3 covers 17 residues. Germline-derived CDR1 and CDR2 are GTSNPN and SVGIG (reference sequence). Trimming removed 3 bases from V and 5 bases from J, with 26 bases in between. The CDR3 protein is CAWRVPHRRGGSNEQYF. In DNA, the CDR3 is TGTGCCTGGAGGGTACCTCACCGTAGGGGTGGTTCGAACGAGCAGTACTTC. The variable domain in full, with the rest retrieved from reference TRBV30 and TRBJ2-7, is SQTIHQWPATLVQPVGSPLSLECTVEGTSNPNLYWYRQAAGRGLQLLFYSVGIGQISSEVPQNLSASRPQDRQFILSSKKLLLSDSGFYLCAWRVPHRRGGSNEQYFGPGTRLTVT.

This chain connects TRBV2 to TRBJ2-1, with 10 bases lining up with TRBD1. The germline V gene encodes CDR1 SNHLY and CDR2 FYNNEI. This CDR3 is built from 16 residues. V shed 8 bases, J shed 5 bases, and the junction held 12 bases outside the gene matches. This chain's CDR3 is CASQRGRGTGDNEQFF. The CDR3, as DNA: TGTGCCAGCCAACGAGGTAGAGGGACAGGGGACAATGAGCAGTTCTTC.

This clone has only a few counts. At one of its ends the junction is not consistent with the germline gene, which may arise from a read error. This rearrangement joins TRBV7-9 to TRBJ2-7; D gene unclear. This CDR3 is 11 amino acids long. The germline CDR1 and CDR2 sequences are SEHNR and FQNEAQ (reference sequence). CDR3 DNA: TGTGCCAGCAGCTTAGGCAGACTTGAAGATTTC. Its protein is CASSLGRLEDF.

The chain couples TRBV1 to TRBJ2-1; TRBD2, as called in the table, went unchecked against the DNA. TRBV1 counts as a pseudogene. This CDR3 spans 16 amino acids. CDR3 region: CTSSRPGLAGYNEQFF. CDR3 nucleotide sequence: TGCACCAGCAGCCGTCCGGGACTAGCGGGTTACAATGAGCAGTTCTTC.

In DNA, the CDR3 is TGTGCCAGCGCCCAGGGGGGCAACACTGAAGCTTTCTTT. This translates into CASAQGGNTEAFF. The chain uses TRBV14 and TRBJ1-1, with 7 nucleotides matching TRBD1. The germline gives CDR1 SGHDN, CDR2 FVKESK. The CDR3 consists of 13 residues. V lost 8 bases and J lost 2; bases outside the gene matches: 5.

The chain employs TRBV7-9 and TRBJ1-4; possibly TRBD1 for D (6 bases). Germline V gene sequence: CDR1 SEHNR, CDR2 FQNEAQ (reference sequence). The CDR3 is 15 amino acids. Trimming left V 5 bases short and J 7 bases short, with 17 bases between. The DNA of the CDR3 is TGTGCCAGCAGCGCCCCAGGGGAGGGTTCTGAAAAACTGTTTTTT. Protein product: CASSAPGEGSEKLFF.

This chain links TRBV27 with TRBJ2-1; 10 bases agree with TRBD2. The CDR3 has 15 amino acids. Trimming took 6 bases from V and 7 from J; bases not matched to a gene: 9. From germline, CDR1 is MNHEY and CDR2 SMNVEV (reference sequence). The CDR3 coding sequence is TGTGCCAGCAGCCCTACTAGCGGGATTATAAATGAGCAGTTCTTC. Amino acid sequence: CASSPTSGIINEQFF.